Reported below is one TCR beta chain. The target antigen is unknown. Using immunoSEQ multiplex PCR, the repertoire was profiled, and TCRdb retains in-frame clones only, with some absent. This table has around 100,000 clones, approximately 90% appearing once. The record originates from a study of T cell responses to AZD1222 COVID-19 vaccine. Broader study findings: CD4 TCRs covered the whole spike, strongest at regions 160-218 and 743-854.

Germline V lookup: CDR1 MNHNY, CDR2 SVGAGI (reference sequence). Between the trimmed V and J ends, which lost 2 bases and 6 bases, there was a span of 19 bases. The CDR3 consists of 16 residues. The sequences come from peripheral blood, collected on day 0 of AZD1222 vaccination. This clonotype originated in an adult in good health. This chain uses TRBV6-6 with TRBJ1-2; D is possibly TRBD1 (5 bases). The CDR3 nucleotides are TGTGCCAGCAGTTACGCGCCCCGGGACTCTGAACATGGCTACACCTTC. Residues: CASSYAPRDSEHGYTF.